These 13 T cell receptor beta chains were sequenced from one sample in a study of blood T cell repertoires in COVID-19. Method: immunoSEQ multiplex PCR; TCRdb's copy keeps in-frame clones and lacks some. The sample carries about 190,000 clones, roughly 83% recorded once. The sample consisted of PBMCs or T cells enriched from blood (not recorded which). Receptors were obtained from a woman aged 25 to 45 who had recovered from COVID-19.

The V and J genes are TRBV5-1 and TRBJ2-3; D remains ambiguous. Germline CDR1 and CDR2: SGHRS and YFSETQ. V was cut by 1 base and J by 0 bases, with 9 bases left in between. The CDR3 covers 15 residues. The CDR3 sequence: CASSLRGTSTDTQYF. The DNA for the CDR3 is TGCGCCAGCAGCTTGAGAGGAACTAGCACAGATACGCAGTATTTT. Supplemented by reference TRBV5-1 and TRBJ2-3, the full variable domain reads KAGVTQTPRYLIKTRGQQVTLSCSPISGHRSVSWYQQTPGQGLQFLFEYFSETQRNKGNFPGRFSGRQFSNSRSEMNVSTLELGDSALYLCASSLRGTSTDTQYFGPGTRLTVL.

J is TRBJ1-5 and V is TRBV28, with D tentatively TRBD1 (5 bases). This CDR3 is built from 15 residues. The ends were cut back, 3 bases at V and 4 bases at J, with 13 bases in the middle. Germline V lookup: CDR1 MDHEN, CDR2 SYDVKM. The CDR3: CASSFRFGGNQPQHF. Written as DNA, the CDR3 is TGTGCCAGCAGTTTTAGGTTCGGGGGGAATCAGCCCCAGCATTTT.

The chain links TRBV6-2 or TRBV6-3 to TRBJ1-1, with TRBD1 matching 12 bases. V dropped 5 bases and J dropped 4; count of bases not matched to a gene: 8. The CDR3 runs 16 residues. Germline V lookup: CDR1 MNHEY, CDR2 SVGEGT. CDR3 protein: CASSGGTGGVRTEAFF. CDR3 nucleotides: TGTGCCAGCAGTGGCGGGACAGGGGGCGTTCGCACTGAAGCTTTCTTT.

This chain connects TRBV5-1 to TRBJ1-1, with D hard to call. The CDR3 consists of 12 residues. Per the germline V gene, CDR1 is SGHRS and CDR2 is YFSETQ. V gave up 1 base and J gave up 2 bases, with 3 bases separating them. The CDR3 DNA sequence: TGCGCCAGCAGCTTGTCTAACACTGAAGCTTTCTTT. This translates into CASSLSNTEAFF.

The V and J genes are TRBV3-1 (or the pseudogene TRBV3-2) and TRBJ2-1, with a possible D match to TRBD2 (5 bases). The germline V gene encodes CDR1 LGHDT and CDR2 YNNKEL (reference sequence). V was pared by 1 base and J by 7 bases, with 14 bases between. The CDR3 spans 15 residues. The CDR3 loop is CASSQVQARRNEQFF. For the CDR3, the DNA is TGTGCCAGCAGCCAAGTGCAGGCCCGGAGGAATGAGCAGTTCTTC.

This chain links TRBV27 with TRBJ1-1; 7 bases are shared with TRBD1. The CDR3 covers 15 residues. Germline lookup yields CDR1 MNHEY and CDR2 SMNVEV (reference sequence). Trimming removed 2 bases from V and 0 bases from J; junction bases left unmatched: 3. This CDR3 reads CASSLTGQMNTEAFF. The CDR3 coding sequence is TGTGCCAGCAGTTTAACGGGACAGATGAACACTGAAGCTTTCTTT.

This rearrangement joins TRBV7-6 to TRBJ1-1; D is undetermined. Trimming cost V 3 bases and J 1 base, with 6 bases left between them. Germline CDR1 SGHVS, CDR2 FNYEAQ. The CDR3 has 13 residues. Written as DNA, the CDR3 is TGTGCCAGCAGCTTCTCCAGGAACACTGAAGCTTTCTTT. Protein product: CASSFSRNTEAFF.

This clone was counted a few times. The chain employs TRBV5-1 and TRBJ2-1, with D perhaps matching TRBD1 (8 bases). CDR1 and CDR2 from the germline V gene are SGHRS and YFSETQ. Trimming took 2 bases from V and 4 from J, leaving 16 bases between them. This CDR3 region has 16 residues. Here the CDR3 reads CASSLNEQGGYNEQFF. The DNA of the CDR3 is TGCGCCAGCAGCTTAAATGAACAGGGGGGGTACAATGAGCAGTTCTTC.

The chain joins TRBV7-8 to TRBJ1-2; D is ambiguous. Germline V CDR1 and CDR2: SGHVS, FQNEAQ. V was shortened by 3 bases and J by 8 bases, with 10 bases between the two germline ends. CDR3 length: 12 residues. The DNA of the CDR3 is TGTGCCAGCAGCTTCGAGAAATACGGCTACACCTTC. Its protein is CASSFEKYGYTF.

The chain has TRBV5-5 and TRBJ2-6; TRBD1 agrees at 8 bases. Germline V CDR1 and CDR2: SGHKS, YYEKEE (reference sequence). CDR3 length equals 17 residues. Unmatched junction bases numbered 6, after V lost 4 bases and J lost 0 bases. The CDR3 loop reads CASSEGTGDSGANVLTF. Here the CDR3 DNA reads TGTGCCAGCAGCGAAGGGACAGGCGACTCTGGGGCCAACGTCCTGACTTTC. The complete variable domain, with remaining parts taken from reference TRBV5-5 and TRBJ2-6, reads DAGVTQSPTHLIKTRGQQVTLRCSPISGHKSVSWYQQVLGQGPQFIFQYYEKEERGRGNFPDRFSARQFPNYSSELNVNALLLGDSALYLCASSEGTGDSGANVLTFGAGSRLTVL.

J is TRBJ2-1 and V is TRBV6-5; 10 nucleotides match TRBD2. Losses at the gene ends were 7 bases for V and 9 bases for J; bases not matched to a gene: 6. The germline CDR1 and CDR2 sequences are MNHEY and SVGAGI. The CDR3 loop spans 13 amino acids. Written as DNA, the CDR3 is TGTGCCAGCAAAGGTGCTAGCGGGGGTGAGCAGTTCTTC. Protein sequence: CASKGASGGEQFF.

The chain uses TRBV12-5 and TRBJ2-2, with D possibly TRBD2 on 6 matching bases. This CDR3 region has 18 residues. The V end was cut by 0 bases, the J end by 1 base, with 15 bases between. The germline gives CDR1 LGHNT, CDR2 FRNRAP. The CDR3 is CASGLVLSRRENTGELFF. In DNA, the CDR3 is TGTGCTAGTGGTTTGGTACTGAGCCGGAGGGAGAACACCGGGGAGCTGTTTTTT.

This chain connects TRBV27 to TRBJ2-2; D may be TRBD1 (7 bases). The CDR3 loop spans 14 amino acids. The germline CDR1 and CDR2 sequences are MNHEY and SMNVEV (reference sequence). V dropped 5 bases and J dropped 5 bases, with 12 bases sitting between them. CDR3 DNA sequence: TGTGCCAGCAGTCCAGGGGGAGGTACCGGGGAGCTGTTTTTT. This sequence encodes CASSPGGGTGELFF.